These 11 T cell receptor beta chains originate from one sample sequenced in a study of cytomegalovirus exposure and HLA in healthy donors. Amplification used 60 Vbeta primers and 13 Jbeta primers. Assay: immunoSEQ multiplex PCR; the TCRdb copy retains only in-frame clones and omits some. The table includes fewer than 120,000 clones, roughly 80% detected once. Input material: PBMCs. The source is a man aged 25-45 years in good health and CMV-seropositive.

The chain combines TRBV25-1 with TRBJ2-2; 10 bases align to TRBD1. Germline CDR1 MGHDK, CDR2 SYGVNS. Unmatched junction bases numbered 12, after V lost 4 bases and J lost 4 bases. The CDR3 length is 18 residues. CDR3 amino acids: CASSAPPGQGYGTGELFF. CDR3 DNA: TGTGCCAGCAGTGCCCCACCGGGACAGGGGTACGGCACCGGGGAGCTGTTTTTT.

V is TRBV27 and J is TRBJ1-1; D gene uncertain. The V gene lost 1 base and the J gene lost 7 bases, with 10 bases spanning the gap. Germline-derived CDR1 and CDR2 are MNHEY and SMNVEV (reference sequence). This CDR3 comprises 13 residues. Here the CDR3 reads CASSLYVGSEAFF. CDR3 bases: TGTGCCAGCAGTTTATACGTCGGGAGTGAAGCTTTCTTT.

The chain links TRBV27 to TRBJ2-5; unclear D gene. The CDR3 is 11 amino acids. Per germline, CDR1 MNHEY and CDR2 SMNVEV (reference sequence). The germline V and J ends were trimmed by 11 bases and 5 bases, with 12 bases remaining between them. The CDR3 loop is CAGSGHETQYF. The DNA for the CDR3 is TGTGCCGGGTCTGGGCATGAGACCCAGTACTTC.

V and J are TRBV2 and TRBJ2-1; D is perhaps TRBD1 (5 bases). Germline V gene sequence: CDR1 SNHLY, CDR2 FYNNEI. The CDR3 spans 13 residues. Deletions cut 7 bases from V and 3 bases from J, with 10 bases between. CDR3 DNA sequence: TGTGCCAGCATTCCCAGGGTCTACAATGAGCAGTTCTTC. Its protein is CASIPRVYNEQFF.

The V call is TRBV10-3, the J call TRBJ2-3; 9 positions agree with TRBD2. This CDR3 comprises 15 residues. The V and J ends lost 10 bases and 2 bases, in that order; junction bases with no gene match: 10. Germline CDR1 is ENHRY and CDR2 is SYGVKD. The CDR3 reads CATYSGTSYTDTQYF. The CDR3 DNA is TGTGCCACGTACTCCGGGACTAGCTACACAGATACGCAGTATTTT.

This clone was recorded a few times. V is TRBV5-4 and J is TRBJ2-2; D ambiguous. The CDR3 is made up of 18 amino acids. Trimming removed 9 bases at V and 0 bases at J, with 24 bases between. Germline CDR1 SGHNT, CDR2 YYREEE (reference sequence). CDR3 bases: TGTGCCATCTGCTCAAGCAGAAGGCGGCATACGAACACCGGGGAGCTGTTTTTT. Its translation: CAICSSRRRHTNTGELFF. The entire variable domain, with the rest obtained from reference TRBV5-4 and TRBJ2-2, is as follows: ETGVTQSPTHLIKTRGQQVTLRCSSQSGHNTVSWYQQALGQGPQFIFQYYREEENGRGNFPPRFSGLQFPNYSSELNVNALELDDSALYLCAICSSRRRHTNTGELFFGEGSRLTVL.

This rearrangement joins TRBV7-9 to TRBJ1-1, with D perhaps matching TRBD1 (6 bases). This CDR3 has 15 residues. Trimming took off 2 bases at V and 0 bases at J, with 10 bases between the two ends. Germline loops: CDR1 SEHNR, CDR2 FQNEAQ (reference sequence). The CDR3 loop reads CASSLLGGLNTEAFF. The CDR3 DNA reads as TGTGCCAGCAGCTTATTGGGGGGGCTGAACACTGAAGCTTTCTTT.

The chain uses TRBV30 and TRBJ1-2; a weak D match, TRBD1 (5 bases). The CDR3 runs 13 residues. CDR1 is GTSNPN and CDR2 is SVGIG in the germline V gene (reference sequence). V shed 5 bases and J shed 0 bases, with 10 bases lying between them. DNA of the CDR3: TGTGCCTGGGGACAAATAGCTAACTATGGCTACACCTTC. Its protein is CAWGQIANYGYTF.

The J gene is TRBJ2-1, the V gene TRBV5-6, with a weak D call TRBD2 (6 bases). Germline CDR1 is SGHDT and CDR2 is YYEEEE. The CDR3 has 15 amino acids. Trimming shortened V by 2 bases and J by 6 bases, and 15 bases separated the two germline ends. The DNA for the CDR3 is TGTGCCAGCAGCTTACCTAGCGTGGGCTTCAATGAGCAGTTCTTC. Amino acid sequence: CASSLPSVGFNEQFF.

V is TRBV10-3 and J is TRBJ1-2; 7 nucleotides match TRBD1. Trimming cost V 0 bases and J 4 bases; bases outside gene matches: 11. Per germline, CDR1 ENHRY and CDR2 SYGVKD. The CDR3 is 17 residues long. The CDR3, as DNA: TGTGCCATCAGTGAGTCCTCGCGTGAAGGGGGCCGCTATGGCTACACCTTC. This translates into CAISESSREGGRYGYTF.

This clone was counted a single time. The chain combines TRBV5-5 with TRBJ2-7; 8 bases fit TRBD1. Unmatched junction bases numbered 10, after V lost 2 bases and J lost 6 bases. Germline-derived CDR1 and CDR2 are SGHKS and YYEKEE (reference sequence). This CDR3 comprises 15 residues. CDR3 sequence reads: CASSFAVGQGSEQYF. The CDR3, as DNA: TGTGCCAGCAGCTTTGCGGTCGGACAGGGTTCCGAGCAGTACTTC. The complete variable domain, with remaining parts taken from reference TRBV5-5 and TRBJ2-7, reads DAGVTQSPTHLIKTRGQQVTLRCSPISGHKSVSWYQQVLGQGPQFIFQYYEKEERGRGNFPDRFSARQFPNYSSELNVNALLLGDSALYLCASSFAVGQGSEQYFGPGTRLTVT.